This T cell receptor beta chain was observed in a study of blood T cell repertoires in COVID-19. Study-wide background: There were acute and convalescent COVID-19 samples, and they came from the United States, Italy and Spain.

The germline gives CDR1 MNHEY, CDR2 SVGEGT. The CDR3 contains 16 residues. V was clipped by 5 bases and J by 2 bases, with 18 bases between them. Under the authors' procedure: Researchers report that nucleated cell counts were estimated from reference gene primer amplification. The protocol was immunoSEQ multiplex PCR, while the TCRdb copy is restricted to in-frame clones and leaves out a portion. Clone size and V and J calls were adopted from that table, with D and trimming inferred from the DNA. The sample lists 200,000 to 250,000 clones; 82% were seen once. Sequencing was done on a sample of peripheral blood. This chain uses TRBV6-2 or TRBV6-3 with TRBJ1-2; unclear D gene. The TCR was taken from a woman of 80 years or more with acute or convalescent COVID-19. Here the CDR3 DNA reads TGTGCCAGCAGTCTTCCTGGAGGGAATGGGAACTATGGCTACACCTTC. Protein sequence: CASSLPGGNGNYGYTF.